The 22 T cell receptor beta chains listed next were all sequenced from one sample in a study of blood T cell repertoires in COVID-19 (TCRdb year 2020). Library prep was done by the immunoSEQ multiplex PCR assay. TCRdb carries this immuneACCESS record with in-frame sequences only. Its versions omit some clonotypes, under half of them owing to an unresolved V gene in the studies checked, with the rest unexplained. The sample has approximately 270,000 clones on record, around 88% of them singletons. The top ten clones comprise approximately 0.84% of the sample. Sample: peripheral blood. The receptor source for this set is a man in his thirties or forties with acute or convalescent COVID-19.

Regarding this clone: This CDR3 is also generated by other DNA sequences in the sample. This rearrangement joins TRBV5-4 to TRBJ2-5; TRBD2 matches at 11 bases. The CDR3 loop spans 15 amino acids. Losses at the gene ends were 1 base for V and 2 bases for J; bases not matched to a gene: 1. The germline gives CDR1 SGHNT, CDR2 YYREEE (reference sequence). The CDR3 reads CASSLRLAGQETQYF. The CDR3 nucleotides are TGTGCCAGCAGCTTGCGACTAGCGGGGCAAGAGACCCAGTACTTC.

V usage is TRBV6-5 and J usage is TRBJ1-1, with TRBD1 identical over 9 bases. Germline CDR1 MNHEY, CDR2 SVGAGI. There are 15 residues in the CDR3. Unmatched junction bases numbered 13, after V lost 11 bases and J lost 3 bases. For the CDR3, the DNA is TGTGCCGCTTCCGAACCCGGGACAGGGCACACTGAAGCTTTCTTT. Translation: CAASEPGTGHTEAFF.

The genes are TRBV3-1 (or the pseudogene TRBV3-2) and TRBJ1-3; D may be TRBD1 (5 bases). The CDR3 sequence is 17 residues long. Germline values: CDR1 LGHDT, CDR2 YNNKEL (reference sequence). Trimming shortened V by 1 base and J by 2 bases, and 15 bases separated the two germline ends. The CDR3 coding sequence is TGTGCCAGCAGCCAAGGATTTGGGGCCGGGCCTGGAAACACCATATATTTT. Residues: CASSQGFGAGPGNTIYF.

The gene calls are TRBV5-1 and TRBJ1-2; tentatively, D is TRBD1 (5 bases). This CDR3 has 15 residues. Trimming took off 0 bases at V and 1 base at J, with 10 bases between the two ends. Looked up from germline, CDR1 is SGHRS and CDR2 is YFSETQ. The CDR3: CASSLDQGVNYGYTF. The CDR3 nucleotides are TGCGCCAGCAGCTTGGACCAGGGTGTTAACTATGGCTACACCTTC.

The genes are TRBV12-3 or TRBV12-4 and TRBJ1-2, with D uncertain. V lost 7 bases and J lost 8, with 17 bases in between. The CDR3 loop spans 13 amino acids. The CDR3 region is CASKPGGRGGYTF. The CDR3 nucleotides are TGTGCCAGCAAACCCGGTGGTAGAGGGGGCTACACCTTC.

The genes are TRBV28 and TRBJ2-7; TRBD1 aligns across 9 bases. This CDR3 has 15 amino acids. CDR1 MDHEN and CDR2 SYDVKM come from the germline V gene. V lost 4 bases to trimming and J lost 6 bases; unmatched junction nucleotides: 10. In DNA form, the CDR3 reads TGTGCCAGCAGTTCCTCCGGGACAGGGAAGTTCGAGCAGTACTTC. Its translation: CASSSSGTGKFEQYF.

The chain links TRBV4-1 to TRBJ2-7; the match to TRBD1 covers 7 bases. This CDR3 is 13 amino acids long. CDR1 and CDR2 (germline): MGHRA, YSYEKL. The trim removed 4 bases at V and 6 bases at J, leaving 6 bases unmatched. This CDR3 is CASSPGQRGEQYF. Here the CDR3 DNA reads TGCGCCAGCAGCCCGGGACAGAGGGGCGAGCAGTACTTC.

The rearrangement uses TRBV28 and TRBJ1-2, with D hard to call. Germline loops: CDR1 MDHEN, CDR2 SYDVKM. Trimming cost V 7 bases and J 3 bases, with 12 bases left between them. The CDR3 length is 13 residues. CDR3 in amino acids: CASTWATHYGYTF. CDR3 sequence (DNA): TGTGCCAGCACCTGGGCCACCCACTATGGCTACACCTTC.

V is TRBV6-6 and J is TRBJ1-5; TRBD1 aligns across 7 bases. The CDR3 loop spans 16 amino acids. The germline V gene has CDR1 MNHNY and CDR2 SVGAGI (reference sequence). Unmatched junction bases numbered 7, after V lost 5 bases and J lost 0 bases. CDR3 DNA sequence: TGTGCCAGCAGTCTAGACAGGGAATATAGCAATCAGCCCCAGCATTTT. Its protein product is CASSLDREYSNQPQHF.

The CDR3 loop reads CASSLTGQGNYGYTF. The CDR3 region has the DNA TGCGCCAGCAGCTTGACGGGACAGGGTAACTATGGCTACACCTTC. V is TRBV5-1 and J is TRBJ1-2, with 9 bases matching TRBD1. From germline, CDR1 is SGHRS and CDR2 YFSETQ. The CDR3 is made up of 15 amino acids. The V segment lost 1 base and the J segment 1 base; nucleotides outside the gene matches: 2. Full variable domain (outside the CDR3, taken from reference TRBV5-1 and TRBJ1-2): KAGVTQTPRYLIKTRGQQVTLSCSPISGHRSVSWYQQTPGQGLQFLFEYFSETQRNKGNFPGRFSGRQFSNSRSEMNVSTLELGDSALYLCASSLTGQGNYGYTFGSGTRLTVV.

This rearrangement joins TRBV7-3 to TRBJ2-2; 8 bases map to TRBD2. Per germline, CDR1 SGHTA and CDR2 FQGTGA. CDR3 length: 16 amino acids. The V gene end was trimmed by 1 base and the J gene end by 4 bases; junction bases not matched to a gene: 5. The CDR3 DNA reads as TGTGCCAGCAGCTTAATTGCGGGAGGCGGCACCGGGGAGCTGTTTTTT. Encoded protein: CASSLIAGGGTGELFF.

The rearrangement uses TRBV18 and TRBJ2-5; D gene uncertain. The germline gives CDR1 KGHSH, CDR2 LQKENI. Trimming cost V 5 bases and J 1 base, with 20 bases left between them. The CDR3 has 17 residues. The CDR3, as DNA: TGTGCCAGCTCATCTAAAGCCCCGAGAAAGATCCAAGAGACCCAGTACTTC. This sequence encodes CASSSKAPRKIQETQYF. The full variable domain, its missing parts supplied by reference TRBV18 and TRBJ2-5, is NAGVMQNPRHLVRRRGQEARLRCSPMKGHSHVYWYRQLPEEGLKFMVYLQKENIIDESGMPKERFSAEFPKEGPSILRIQQVVRGDSAAYFCASSSKAPRKIQETQYFGPGTRLLVL.

The rearrangement links TRBV19 to TRBJ2-3, with 8 nucleotides matching TRBD1. The germline V gene encodes CDR1 LNHDA and CDR2 SQIVND (reference sequence). With V trimmed by 5 bases and J by 2 bases, 6 bases remained unmatched. There are 15 residues in the CDR3. The CDR3 sequence: CASSLQGAYTDTQYF. The CDR3 nucleotides are TGTGCCAGTAGTCTCCAGGGGGCTTACACAGATACGCAGTATTTT.

This chain uses TRBV28 with TRBJ2-7; 7 nucleotides agree with TRBD1. CDR1 is MDHEN, CDR2 SYDVKM, per germline. With 8 bases clipped from V and 4 bases from J, the junction kept 8 bases outside the gene matches. The CDR3 has 13 residues. CDR3 in amino acids: CASAVTGSYEQYF. CDR3 DNA: TGTGCCAGCGCTGTGACAGGGAGTTACGAGCAGTACTTC.

This chain uses TRBV7-2 with TRBJ2-1; 8 nucleotides align to TRBD2. J gave up 5 bases and V 2 bases, and 5 bases lay outside the gene matches. CDR1 SGHTA and CDR2 FQGNSA come from the germline V gene. The CDR3 runs to 15 residues. The CDR3 here is CASSLRTSSDNEQFF. CDR3 sequence (DNA): TGTGCCAGCAGCTTAAGGACTAGCTCAGACAATGAGCAGTTCTTC.

This chain connects TRBV30 to TRBJ2-7; tentative D call: TRBD2 (6 bases). This CDR3 comprises 17 residues. CDR1 GTSNPN and CDR2 SVGIG come from the germline V gene (reference sequence). The ends were cut back, 2 bases at V and 1 base at J, with 21 bases in the middle. The CDR3 sequence: CAWSLSPWAGPSYEQYF. The CDR3 DNA reads as TGTGCCTGGAGTTTAAGCCCGTGGGCGGGGCCGTCCTACGAGCAGTACTTC.

J is TRBJ2-1 and V is TRBV20-1; D unresolved. V lost 3 bases and J 6 bases, leaving 15 bases between the germline ends. In germline, CDR1 is DFQATT, CDR2 SNEGSKA (reference sequence). The CDR3 length is 14 residues. The CDR3 loop reads CSASPHGSGNEQFF. The CDR3 region has the DNA TGCAGTGCTAGTCCCCATGGCTCGGGCAATGAGCAGTTCTTC.

The chain combines TRBV6-5 with TRBJ2-5; possible D gene TRBD1, 6 bases. Germline CDR1 and CDR2: MNHEY and SVGAGI. CDR3 length: 13 residues. V was pared by 5 bases and J by 4 bases, with 11 bases between. CDR3 protein: CASSTGNSETQYF. The CDR3 DNA sequence: TGTGCCAGCAGTACAGGGAACTCAGAGACCCAGTACTTC.

The chain carries TRBV20-1 and TRBJ2-1, with 10 bases matching TRBD2. The CDR3 sequence is 16 residues long. In germline, CDR1 is DFQATT, CDR2 SNEGSKA (reference sequence). Germline trimming cut 3 bases from V and 2 bases from J; bases unmatched to any gene: 7. CDR3 loop: CSASRPAGGPYNEQFF. CDR3 nucleotide sequence: TGCAGTGCTAGTCGGCCAGCGGGGGGGCCCTACAATGAGCAGTTCTTC.

J is TRBJ2-1 and V is TRBV10-2, with 8 bases that match TRBD2. CDR1 and CDR2 (germline): WSHSY, SAAADI. This CDR3 is 15 amino acids long. The trim removed 8 bases at V and 6 bases at J, leaving 12 bases unmatched. The CDR3 DNA follows: TGCGCCAGCGCCTATGCAGCGGGAGTCGTCAATGAGCAGTTCTTC. This translates into CASAYAAGVVNEQFF.

The V call is TRBV5-6, the J call TRBJ2-7; D is perhaps TRBD2 (5 bases). The germline CDR1 and CDR2 sequences are SGHDT and YYEEEE. The V end lost 1 base, the J end lost 3 bases, and 17 bases lay between the germline ends. The CDR3 runs 16 residues. CDR3 residues: CASSLSGRGVLYEQYF. The CDR3 DNA sequence: TGTGCCAGCAGCTTGTCAGGTCGGGGTGTCCTCTACGAGCAGTACTTC.

The chain couples TRBV2 to TRBJ2-5; TRBD1 might be the D (5 bases). Germline loops: CDR1 SNHLY, CDR2 FYNNEI. V shed 4 bases and J shed 4 bases, with 7 bases lying between them. This CDR3 has 12 residues. Here the CDR3 reads CASSARAETQYF. CDR3 DNA: TGTGCCAGCAGTGCCAGGGCAGAGACCCAGTACTTC.